The 25 T cell receptor beta chains given below trace back to one sample, sequenced in a study of blood T cell repertoires in COVID-19. Using immunoSEQ multiplex PCR, the repertoire was profiled, and TCRdb retains in-frame clones only, with some absent. Among approximately 470,000 clones listed, approximately 85% were seen once. The sample consisted of peripheral blood. All receptors come from a human donor in a cohort sampled during active COVID-19.

The chain combines TRBV28 with TRBJ2-1; a weak D match, TRBD2 (6 bases). Looked up from germline, CDR1 is MDHEN and CDR2 is SYDVKM. Trimming removed 6 bases from V and 5 bases from J, with 11 bases in between. The CDR3 contains 13 residues. This chain's CDR3 is CASSKGRHNEQFF. CDR3 coding DNA: TGTGCCAGCAGCAAGGGGAGGCACAATGAGCAGTTCTTC. Full variable domain (rest looked up from reference TRBV28 and TRBJ2-1): DVKVTQSSRYLVKRTGEKVFLECVQDMDHENMFWYRQDPGLGLRLIYFSYDVKMKEKGDIPEGYSVSREKKERFSLILESASTNQTSMYLCASSKGRHNEQFFGPGTRLTVL.

This chain links TRBV4-1 with TRBJ2-5; 7 bases fit TRBD2. Germline CDR1 is MGHRA and CDR2 is YSYEKL. V was clipped by 3 bases and J by 3 bases; unmatched bases: 16. The length of the CDR3 is 18 residues. The CDR3 DNA reads TGCGCCAGCAGCCACGCTCAAATAGCCGGGACTACCAAAGAGACCCAGTACTTC. Protein: CASSHAQIAGTTKETQYF.

The chain uses TRBV5-1 and TRBJ2-7; TRBD1 matches 7 bases. The J segment lost 2 bases and the V segment lost 0 bases, leaving 2 bases of the junction unmatched. The CDR3 runs to 14 residues. In germline, CDR1 is SGHRS, CDR2 YFSETQ. The CDR3 loop reads CASSLAGGPYEQYF. DNA of the CDR3: TGCGCCAGCAGCTTGGCAGGGGGACCCTACGAGCAGTACTTC.

This rearrangement joins TRBV10-1 to TRBJ2-2, with a weak D call TRBD2 (5 bases). V lost 5 bases, J lost 5 bases, and 9 bases lay in between. Germline loops: CDR1 WNHNN, CDR2 SYGVQD (reference sequence). The CDR3 runs to 13 residues. The CDR3 DNA reads as TGCGCCAGCAGTAGCGGTAGGACCGGGGAGCTGTTTTTT. Protein product: CASSSGRTGELFF.

This clone was observed a handful of times. This rearrangement joins TRBV24-1 to TRBJ2-7; 8 bases are a match to TRBD1. J gave up 1 base and V 3 bases, and 1 base lay outside the gene matches. Germline V gene sequence: CDR1 KGHDR, CDR2 SFDVKD. The CDR3 loop spans 14 amino acids. DNA of the CDR3: TGTGCCACCAGTGATCGGACAGGGTCCTACGAGCAGTACTTC. Translating gives CATSDRTGSYEQYF.

Of note for this clone: Other DNA sequences in this sample translate to the same CDR3. This chain uses TRBV30 with TRBJ2-5; D uncertain. Germline V CDR1 and CDR2: GTSNPN, SVGIG (reference sequence). V lost 0 bases, J lost 2 bases, and 4 bases lay in between. This CDR3 contains 12 residues. The CDR3: CAWSVLQETQYF. In DNA, the CDR3 is TGTGCCTGGAGTGTTTTACAAGAGACCCAGTACTTC.

The V call is TRBV11-2, the J call TRBJ2-1; perhaps TRBD2 as D (5 bases). From germline, CDR1 is SGHAT and CDR2 FQNNGV. The CDR3 covers 13 residues. The V and J ends lost 1 base and 15 bases respectively, with 16 bases between them. The CDR3 sequence is CASSLAGMPSWFF. CDR3 bases: TGTGCCAGCAGCTTAGCCGGGATGCCTAGTTGGTTCTTC.

A few counts support this clone. V and J are TRBV7-2 and TRBJ1-3, with 9 bases matching TRBD1. The CDR3 spans 17 residues. Germline assignment: CDR1 SGHTA and CDR2 FQGNSA. Trimming at V came to 5 bases and at J to 2 bases, leaving 10 bases not matched to a gene. In DNA form, the CDR3 reads TGTGCCAGCAGCGGTACAGGGGGCGGAATCCCTGGAAACACCATATATTTT. Translation: CASSGTGGGIPGNTIYF.

This chain joins TRBV19 and TRBJ2-4, with TRBD1 identical over 9 bases. The germline gives CDR1 LNHDA, CDR2 SQIVND (reference sequence). The CDR3 has 15 amino acids. J was trimmed by 1 base and V by 10 bases; bases with no gene match: 8. CDR3 nucleotide sequence: TGTGCCACCGCGATAACAGGGGGCGCCAAAAACATTCAGTACTTC. Amino acid sequence: CATAITGGAKNIQYF.

The chain recombines TRBV27 with TRBJ2-2; 9 bases are a match to TRBD2. CDR1 is MNHEY, CDR2 SMNVEV, per germline (reference sequence). The CDR3 length is 15 residues. Trimming removed 6 bases from V and 5 bases from J; junction bases left unmatched: 7. This chain's CDR3 is CASRNSGSGTGELFF. For the CDR3, the DNA is TGTGCCAGCAGAAATAGCGGGAGTGGTACCGGGGAGCTGTTTTTT.

The chain is built from TRBV27 and TRBJ2-7; no reliable D call. Germline values: CDR1 MNHEY, CDR2 SMNVEV (reference sequence). V gave up 2 bases and J gave up 0 bases, with 11 bases separating them. The CDR3 covers 15 residues. The CDR3 bases are TGTGCCAGCAGTTTAGGGCGCCAGAGCTCCTACGAGCAGTACTTC. Protein product: CASSLGRQSSYEQYF.

The chain carries TRBV30 and TRBJ1-3, with TRBD1 as a possible D gene (5 bases). The germline CDR1 and CDR2 sequences are GTSNPN and SVGIG (reference sequence). The CDR3 sequence is 12 residues long. V dropped 5 bases and J dropped 5 bases, with 10 bases sitting between them. The CDR3 DNA sequence: TGTGCCTGGCTAACAGGAAGAAACACCATATATTTT. Translation: CAWLTGRNTIYF.

The chain couples TRBV5-8 to TRBJ1-1; a possible D gene is TRBD1 (5 bases). Germline assignment: CDR1 SGHTS and CDR2 YDEGEE. Trimming removed 0 bases at V and 4 bases at J, with 16 bases between. The CDR3 is made up of 16 amino acids. The chain's CDR3 is CASSLAPGLRSTEAFF. The DNA for the CDR3 is TGTGCCAGCAGCTTGGCACCGGGACTTCGATCCACTGAAGCTTTCTTT.

This sequence joins TRBV6-5 and TRBJ1-2, with D maybe TRBD1 (5 bases). CDR1 MNHEY and CDR2 SVGAGI come from the germline V gene. V shed 0 bases and J shed 2 bases, with 13 bases lying between them. The CDR3 loop spans 16 amino acids. The CDR3 reads CASSYSTVSANYGYTF. In nucleotides, the CDR3 is TGTGCCAGCAGTTACTCGACAGTTTCAGCGAACTATGGCTACACCTTC.

This clone has just a few counts. Other DNA sequences in the sample encode the same CDR3. This chain uses TRBV9 with TRBJ2-7; 9 bases match TRBD2. CDR1 and CDR2 (germline): SGDLS, YYNGEE. The CDR3 runs to 14 residues. Germline trimming cut 0 bases from V and 4 bases from J; bases unmatched to any gene: 2. CDR3 sequence (DNA): TGTGCCAGCAGCGTAGGCCTAGCGGGGTACGAGCAGTACTTC. It encodes CASSVGLAGYEQYF.

The gene calls are TRBV3-1 (or the pseudogene TRBV3-2) and TRBJ1-2; 12 bases align to TRBD1. V dropped 0 bases and J dropped 6; count of bases not matched to a gene: 5. CDR3 length: 16 residues. From germline, CDR1 is LGHDT and CDR2 YNNKEL (reference sequence). CDR3 DNA sequence: TGTGCCAGCAGCCAAGATCCTCGGGACAGGGGGCATGGCTACACCTTC. Encoded protein: CASSQDPRDRGHGYTF.

The chain employs TRBV3-1 (or the pseudogene TRBV3-2) and TRBJ2-7; D is ambiguous. The CDR3 contains 15 residues. Germline assignment: CDR1 LGHDT and CDR2 YNNKEL (reference sequence). V lost 3 bases to trimming and J lost 0 bases, with 12 bases between them. The CDR3 is CASSHVPGVSYEQYF. Here the CDR3 DNA reads TGTGCCAGCAGCCATGTCCCAGGCGTCTCCTACGAGCAGTACTTC.

This chain links TRBV19 with TRBJ2-7; 9 bases align to TRBD1. V dropped 0 bases and J dropped 5; count of bases not matched to a gene: 8. The CDR3 length is 16 residues. Germline V gene sequence: CDR1 LNHDA, CDR2 SQIVND (reference sequence). The CDR3 DNA follows: TGTGCCAGTAGTATAGAACCACAGGGGGCCATACACGAGCAGTACTTC. Protein product: CASSIEPQGAIHEQYF.

The rearrangement links TRBV7-3 to TRBJ1-1; unclear D gene. Trimming took 0 bases from V and 2 from J, leaving 4 bases between them. CDR1 SGHTA and CDR2 FQGTGA come from the germline V gene. The CDR3 is 13 amino acids. The CDR3 nucleotides are TGTGCCAGCAGCTTAACCCCTAACACTGAAGCTTTCTTT. Translating it yields CASSLTPNTEAFF.

CDR3 sequence: CASSSTSERDTQYF. CDR3 nucleotide sequence: TGCGCCAGCAGCTCGACCAGCGAGAGAGATACGCAGTATTTT. This sequence joins TRBV5-1 and TRBJ2-3; D is unclear. Trimming stripped 3 bases from V and 5 bases from J, with 13 bases between. The CDR3 runs to 14 residues. In germline, CDR1 is SGHRS, CDR2 YFSETQ.

The rearrangement uses TRBV3-1 (or the pseudogene TRBV3-2) and TRBJ2-7; TRBD2 matches 11 bases. Germline lookup yields CDR1 LGHDT and CDR2 YNNKEL (reference sequence). The J segment lost 0 bases and the V segment lost 4 bases, leaving 11 bases of the junction unmatched. The CDR3 has 18 amino acids. CDR3 in DNA: TGTGCCAGCAGCCCCGGGACTAGCGGAAGCTTAAGCTCCTACGAGCAGTACTTC. Translating it yields CASSPGTSGSLSSYEQYF.

The rearrangement uses TRBV7-9 and TRBJ1-2; D gene uncertain. With 2 bases removed from V and 3 bases from J, the gap between germline ends came to 10 bases. The CDR3 spans 14 residues. Per germline, CDR1 SEHNR and CDR2 FQNEAQ (reference sequence). CDR3 coding DNA: TGTGCCAGCAGCTTAAACCCAGAGGACTATGGCTACACCTTC. Translating it yields CASSLNPEDYGYTF. Combining the CDR3 with reference TRBV7-9 and TRBJ1-2 gives the whole variable domain DTGVSQNPRHKITKRGQNVTFRCDPISEHNRLYWYRQTLGQGPEFLTYFQNEAQLEKSRLLSDRFSAERPKGSFSTLEIQRTEQGDSAMYLCASSLNPEDYGYTFGSGTRLTVV.

The chain uses TRBV10-2 and TRBJ1-4; D is possibly TRBD1 (5 bases). Trimming left V 2 bases short and J 6 bases short, with 7 bases between. This CDR3 is 13 amino acids long. In germline, CDR1 is WSHSY, CDR2 SAAADI. The CDR3 sequence: CASSEGRDEKLFF. Written as DNA, the CDR3 is TGCGCCAGCAGTGAGGGCAGGGATGAAAAACTGTTTTTT.

DNA of the CDR3: TGTGCCAGCAGTTTAGAGCGGGAGAAGCAGTTCTTC. This codes for CASSLEREKQFF. The gene calls are TRBV28 and TRBJ2-1; the match to TRBD2 covers 8 bases. The CDR3 spans 12 residues. The germline gives CDR1 MDHEN, CDR2 SYDVKM. Trimming removed 2 bases from V and 11 bases from J; junction bases left unmatched: 2.

The chain recombines TRBV27 with TRBJ1-1, with 11 bases aligning to TRBD1. The CDR3 is made up of 17 amino acids. The ends lost 4 bases at V and 1 base at J; junction bases unmatched: 8. CDR1 and CDR2 (germline): MNHEY, SMNVEV (reference sequence). CDR3 coding DNA: TGTGCCAGCAGTTCTCCGGGACAGGGGGTGGAGAACACTGAAGCTTTCTTT. Translated: CASSSPGQGVENTEAFF.